This T cell receptor (beta chain) was recovered during a study of T cells in Graves' hyperthyroidism and ophthalmopathy (dated by TCRdb to about 2019). Background on the whole study: Peripheral blood was collected at initial diagnosis, before any treatment. The approximately 98 discovery patients were randomly divided into training and test sets at a 7:3 ratio. A discovery cohort of about 96 patients, 43 with Graves' ophthalmopathy and 55 to 60 with stable Graves' hyperthyroidism, was used to find distinguishing TCR V-J signatures. The study also compared thyroid tissue and blood T-cell repertoires from several Graves' hyperthyroidism patients. The paper reports TCR Vbeta CDR3 sequencing of some 140 peripheral blood samples: some 44 ophthalmopathy, under 80 hyperthyroidism and approximately 17 progressor patients. After blood sampling, hyperthyroidism patients were treated with methimazole at a starting dose of 30 mg daily, and ophthalmopathy patients were treated with high-dose intravenous methylprednisolone. Prospective prediction of ophthalmopathy was tested in an independent validation cohort consisting of some 18 hyperthyroidism patients and some 16 patients who later progressed to ophthalmopathy. Beyond this particular receptor, the publication reports: Most expanded thyroid clonotypes (frequency above 0.001) were also detected in blood, a finding suggesting that blood repertoires may reflect thyroid immune responses. A 13 V-J signature model separated ophthalmopathy from stable hyperthyroidism, with over 85% sensitivity and roughly 81% specificity in cross-validation and 80%/75% in testing. No statistical method was used to set the sample size in advance, and investigators knew the group allocation. During validation, the model predicted progression to ophthalmopathy a median of around 7 months ahead of onset, with around 71% sensitivity and 72.22% specificity.

With regard to this clonotype: Its specific antigen is unknown. With a much larger clone just one base away, this may be a read error.

Ophthalmopathy patients had moderately to severely active disease, with a Clinical Activity Score of 3 or more, a NOSPECS grade of 4 or more, and a disease duration of less than 3 months. Any patient with an uncontrolled infection, another autoimmune disease, pregnancy or lactation was excluded. Clinical symptoms, serum thyroxine and TRAb, thyroid ultrasound, and orbital computed tomography formed the basis for the diagnoses. Ficoll-Paque density gradient centrifugation was used to isolate PBMCs from 8.5 to 10 ml of fresh peripheral blood. Total RNA was extracted using Trizol reagent, and RNA quality was assessed on an Agilent 2100 Bioanalyzer. Looking up the germline V gene yields CDR1 SGHVS and CDR2 FNYEAQ. CDR3 length: 15 amino acids, cysteine to phenylalanine. Only the CDR3 portion is preserved as DNA: 45 bases, with reading frame beginning at the first base. The germline V end is reduced by 5 bases and the J end by 6 bases; junction bases left unmatched: 10.

TCR beta CDR3 regions were amplified from RNA transcripts. The TCR CDR3 was subjected to a first round of RT-PCR using the HTBI primer set and the Qiagen OneStep RT-PCR kit. Libraries were constructed in a second round of multiplex PCR, after which size selection and purification were performed. The libraries were sequenced on an Illumina HiSeq2000 using paired-end 100 bp reads. Concerning the study's data processing: SOAPnuke was used to process the raw data, throwing out any read that contained adapters or uncalled bases, had a mean Phred below 15, or lacked an exact constant-primer or identifier match. High-quality paired reads were merged using COPE v1.2.5, and each unique nucleotide sequence was defined as a clonotype. Clonotypes were aligned to IMGT TRBV, TRBD and TRBJ reference segments using MiTCR v1.1. Only V-J combinations with frequency above 0.0001, covering 99% to 99.2% of repertoires, were analysed. The TCS score was defined as F50 (clonal expansion) divided by E x V (chaos), with BLOSUM62-based TCRdist calculated between CDR3 peptides within each V-J. Welch's t-statistics and random forest reduced 500 to 650 V-J features to roughly 13, which were used in a naive Bayes classifier (R e1071). TCRdb reran the public reads through fastp at Q25 and MiXCR, keeping productive beta chains. A single entry per CDR3 protein holds the most common genes and DNA from its merged rows. The V and J calls follow TCRdb's processing rather than the paper's. The sample yields about 380,000 distinct CDR3 sequences; around 13% were counted once. Together, the top ten hold around a fifth of the sample.

The chain is encoded by TRBV7-6 joined to TRBJ2-7; TRBD1 aligns with 10 central bases. The sequencing sample was made of blood. The clonotype originates from a woman aged 25 to 39 with Graves' ophthalmopathy. CDR3 protein: CASSPGTGVFCEQYF. The sequence in DNA is TGTGCCAGCAGCCCAGGGACAGGGGTTTTCTGCGAGCAGTACTTC. With the rest looked up from the reference TRBV7-6 and TRBJ2-7 genes rather than sequenced, the full variable domain is GAGVSQSPRYKVTKRGQDVALRCDPISGHVSLYWYRQALGQGPEFLTYFNYEAQQDKSGLPNDRFSAERPEGSISTLTIQRTEQRDSAMYRCASSPGTGVFCEQYFGPGTRLTVT.